This TCR beta chain was captured in a study of vaccination and CD4 T cells after COVID-19. The overall study: Post-COVID draws followed diagnosis by a median 101 days (range 35 to 161). Study results and caveats: The median proportion of reactive clones detected only post-vaccination in convalescent patients was approximately 90%. In median terms, SARS-CoV-2-reactive clonotypes went from approximately 21 to 40, a nonsignificant rise.

Sequencing of cultured CD4+ T cell DNA used the Oncomine TCR Beta short-read assay. Using its own MiXCR run on the PCR reads, TCRdb lists one record per CDR3 protein. The sample has more than 15,000 distinct CDR3 sequences; approximately 52% are singletons. The germline CDR1 and CDR2 sequences are SEHNR and FQNEAQ (reference sequence). The V segment lost 5 bases and the J segment 10 bases; nucleotides outside the gene matches: 14. This CDR3 is 15 amino acids long. Treatment: approximately nine-day PBMC culture with coronavirus spike peptide pools or control peptides (ViraFEST assay). ViraFEST grew antigen-specific T cells using peptide pools, then sequenced TCRs. This clonotype occurred a few times. No antigen is known for it.

The V call is TRBV7-9, the J call TRBJ2-1; TRBD2 agrees at 7 bases. Sequenced: CD4+ T cells from blood, cultured in vitro. The sequence derives from a human donor who had recovered from COVID-19. CDR3 loop: CASSVGGRALQEQFF. CDR3 in DNA: TGTGCCAGCAGCGTCGGTGGGAGGGCCCTTCAGGAGCAGTTCTTC.